The 13 T cell receptor beta chains in this list originate from one sample, sequenced in a study of identical twins. From the 5' RACE reads, TCRdb called clonotypes with MiXCR, one entry per CDR3 protein. The sample consists of about 890,000 distinct CDR3 sequences, over 9% of them appearing once. This sample also appeared in a second study, on yellow fever vaccine responses in identical twins.

The sequenced material came from PBMCs. The receptor set was obtained from a woman in her late teens or twenties in good health.

This clonotype was detected ten times or more. The rearrangement joins TRBV7-9 to TRBJ2-7; D might be TRBD1 or TRBD2, each matching 5 bases. Germline CDR1 is SEHNR and CDR2 is FQNEAQ (reference sequence). The CDR3 is 14 amino acids. V was clipped by 1 base and J by 3 bases, with 10 bases between them. The CDR3 reads CASSLVVGDYEQYF. DNA of the CDR3: TGTGCCAGCAGCTTAGTCGTGGGGGACTACGAGCAGTACTTC.

This chain uses TRBV19 with TRBJ2-1, with TRBD2 as a possible D gene (6 bases). Germline lookup yields CDR1 LNHDA and CDR2 SQIVND (reference sequence). The CDR3 extends over 15 amino acids. V lost 10 bases, J lost 8 bases, and 24 bases lay in between. The CDR3 region has the DNA TGTGCCACCTCCCGTTCGTTTGGGGGGAGACATGAGCAGTTCTTC. This translates into CATSRSFGGRHEQFF.

The rearrangement uses TRBV2 and TRBJ2-7, with D tentatively TRBD1 or TRBD2 (5 bases each). This CDR3 comprises 14 residues. The germline V gene encodes CDR1 SNHLY and CDR2 FYNNEI. V lost 4 bases and J lost 2, with 12 bases in between. CDR3 sequence: CASSGFGGPYEQYF. CDR3 DNA: TGTGCCAGCAGTGGTTTTGGGGGTCCCTACGAGCAGTACTTC.

This clonotype showed up many times. One end of the junction fails to match germline, which may point to a read error. The chain has TRBV5-1 and TRBJ2-1, with D maybe TRBD1 (5 bases). CDR1 and CDR2 (germline): SGHRS, YFSETQ. The CDR3 length is 12 residues. CDR3 in amino acids: CASSLGENEQFF. In DNA, the CDR3 is TGTGCCAGCAGCTTAGGGGAAAATGAGCAGTTCTTC.

The genes are TRBV5-1 and TRBJ2-7; the match to TRBD2 covers 7 bases. Trimming took 4 bases from V and 2 from J; bases not matched to a gene: 21. Germline V gene sequence: CDR1 SGHRS, CDR2 YFSETQ. This CDR3 is built from 19 residues. As DNA, the CDR3 is TGCGCCAGCAGCGCCCGTAGCGGGTTCCGAACCCCGGAAACCTACGAGCAGTACTTC. Amino acids: CASSARSGFRTPETYEQYF.

Many counts were recorded for this clonotype. The chain joins TRBV20-1 to TRBJ2-3; 7 bases are a match to TRBD1. The CDR3 consists of 15 residues. CDR1 and CDR2 from the germline V gene are DFQATT and SNEGSKA (reference sequence). Germline trimming cut 5 bases from V and 7 bases from J; bases unmatched to any gene: 15. DNA of the CDR3: TGCAGTGCTCCGCAGGGACAGAGCCCGGAGAATACGCAGTATTTT. It specifies CSAPQGQSPENTQYF.

This clonotype has only a few counts. V and J are TRBV6-1 and TRBJ2-1, with 9 bases fitting TRBD2. The CDR3 loop spans 16 amino acids. Germline V gives CDR1 MNHNS, CDR2 SASEGT. V lost 7 bases, J lost 3 bases, and 10 bases stayed unmatched. The CDR3, as DNA: TGTGCCAGCATCGCACCCGGGACTAGCAGCTACAATGAGCAGTTCTTC. This sequence encodes CASIAPGTSSYNEQFF.

The V gene is TRBV12-3 or TRBV12-4, the J gene TRBJ2-5; a possible D gene is TRBD2 (6 bases). This CDR3 is built from 18 residues. Trimming removed 10 bases from V and 9 bases from J, with 36 bases in between. Here the CDR3 reads CAICAAGWNNGLNGAQYF. In DNA form, the CDR3 reads TGTGCCATCTGCGCCGCGGGGTGGAATAACGGTTTGAATGGGGCCCAGTACTTC.

The rearrangement uses TRBV5-1 and TRBJ2-7; 9 nucleotides agree with TRBD1. CDR3 length equals 16 residues. V lost 0 bases and J lost 3; bases outside the gene matches: 7. Germline CDR1 is SGHRS and CDR2 is YFSETQ. The CDR3 DNA reads as TGCGCCAGCAGCTTGGGGACAGGGGCCGGGTTCTACGAGCAGTACGTC. Its protein is CASSLGTGAGFYEQYV.

The rearrangement uses TRBV5-1 and TRBJ2-7, with 9 bases that match TRBD2. Germline CDR1 and CDR2: SGHRS and YFSETQ. There are 16 residues in the CDR3. J was trimmed by 4 bases and V by 5 bases; bases with no gene match: 13. The DNA of the CDR3 is TGCGCCAGCAGGGTTCGCGCGGGAGGGCCTTTTTACGAGCAGTACTTC. It is translated as CASRVRAGGPFYEQYF.

CDR3 in DNA: TGCAGCGTGGCGCAGGGGAGGGAGACCCAGTACTTC. The encoded protein is CSVAQGRETQYF. The chain employs TRBV29-1 and TRBJ2-5; the D gene could be TRBD1 or TRBD2 (6 bases each). Trimming took off 6 bases at V and 5 bases at J, with 13 bases between the two ends. This CDR3 contains 12 residues. Per the germline V gene, CDR1 is SQVTM and CDR2 is ANQGSEA.

This clonotype turned up a few times. V and J are TRBV4-2 and TRBJ2-3, with D possibly called TRBD1 or TRBD2 (6 bases each). Germline CDR1 and CDR2: LGHNA and YNFKEQ. This CDR3 comprises 16 residues. V shed 0 bases and J shed 2 bases, with 12 bases lying between them. CDR3 DNA: TGTGCCAGCAGCCAAGAAAACGGGGGCCACACAGATACGCAGTATTTT. It encodes CASSQENGGHTDTQYF.

This clonotype was recorded many times. The chain recombines TRBV6-2 or TRBV6-3 with TRBJ2-7; a weak D match, TRBD1 (5 bases). CDR3 length: 14 residues. Trimming shortened V by 4 bases and J by 0 bases, and 10 bases separated the two germline ends. The germline V gene encodes CDR1 MNHEY and CDR2 SVGEGT. The CDR3: CASSSGHRSYEQYV. CDR3 DNA sequence: TGTGCCAGCAGTTCTGGACACCGCTCCTACGAGCAGTACGTC.